This TCR beta chain stems from a study of shared clonotypes between healthy human individuals. Assay: immunoSEQ multiplex PCR; the TCRdb copy retains only in-frame clones and omits some. The sample holds about 1.5 million clones, around 98% seen once. The CDR3 length is 15 residues. CDR1 and CDR2 from the germline V gene are SGHRS and YFSETQ. With 6 bases clipped from V and 1 base from J, the junction kept 6 bases outside the gene matches. The sequenced sample was naive CD4+ T cells sorted from blood. This sample's subset: CD45RA+ positively selected. This sequence originates from a man aged 30-40 years in good health. The chain joins TRBV5-1 to TRBJ1-3; 8 positions match TRBD1. CDR3 loop: CASTRTGSSGNTIYF. The DNA of the CDR3 is TGCGCCAGCACCCGGACAGGGTCGTCTGGAAACACCATATATTTT.